The next 27 T cell receptor beta chains were all read from a single sample in a study of molecular identifiers for immune sequencing clone quantification. Each CDR3 protein gets one entry after TCRdb re-called the PCR reads with MiXCR. The sample consists of about 320,000 distinct CDR3 sequences, roughly 23% of them appearing once. Sequenced: naive CD8+ T cells from blood, with Jurkat cell RNA spiked in. As to subset: FACS-sorted CD8+CD4-CCR7+CD45RA+ naive T cells. These receptors all come from a human donor in good health. Some libraries in this study had Jurkat cell RNA spiked in.

To note about this clonotype: This may come from a read error, since a much larger clone is one base off. The CDR3 DNA is TGTGCCTGGGGCGCGGACCGTTACGAGCAGTACTTC. Translated: CAWGADRYEQYF. The chain carries TRBV30 and TRBJ2-7; no clear D. Germline-derived CDR1 and CDR2 are GTSNPN and SVGIG (reference sequence). CDR3 size: 12 residues. V was pared by 5 bases and J by 4 bases, with 12 bases between.

This clonotype was observed a few times. This chain connects TRBV12-3 or TRBV12-4 to TRBJ2-1; D might be TRBD1 (6 bases). V lost 4 bases and J 4 bases, leaving 20 bases between the germline ends. The CDR3 extends over 17 amino acids. The DNA of the CDR3 is TGTGCCAGCAGTTCGCTCCCACAGGGTAAGGAGTACAATGAGCAGTTCTTC. Its translation: CASSSLPQGKEYNEQFF.

There are a few counts of this clonotype. V and J are TRBV28 and TRBJ2-1; D possibly corresponds to TRBD2 (5 bases). Trimming cost V 2 bases and J 10 bases, with 18 bases left between them. Germline lookup yields CDR1 MDHEN and CDR2 SYDVKM. CDR3 length equals 15 residues. The CDR3 nucleotides read TGTGCCAGCAGTTTAGGCCGAGGGTCCGTTGGGGAGCAGTTCTTC. This sequence encodes CASSLGRGSVGEQFF. The whole variable domain, remainder taken from reference TRBV28 and TRBJ2-1, is DVKVTQSSRYLVKRTGEKVFLECVQDMDHENMFWYRQDPGLGLRLIYFSYDVKMKEKGDIPEGYSVSREKKERFSLILESASTNQTSMYLCASSLGRGSVGEQFFGPGTRLTVL.

The chain links TRBV12-3 or TRBV12-4 to TRBJ2-1; 8 bases align to TRBD2. Trimming took 6 bases from V and 8 from J; bases not matched to a gene: 9. This CDR3 region has 14 residues. CDR3 nucleotides: TGTGCCAGCAGCCCCGGACTAGCAGTGGATGAGCAGTTCTTC. Residues: CASSPGLAVDEQFF.

This clonotype was observed a handful of times. The chain joins TRBV7-9 to TRBJ1-4; unclear D gene. The CDR3 totals 16 residues. Between the trimmed V and J ends, which lost 0 bases and 11 bases, there was a span of 19 bases. Germline CDR1 reads SEHNR; CDR2 reads FQNEAQ (reference sequence). The CDR3 DNA sequence: TGTGCCAGCAGCTTAGCAACGGAAACAGCGTTTCGGAAACTGTTTTTT. Its translation is CASSLATETAFRKLFF.

Notes on this clonotype: This sequence may be a read error, since a much larger clone differs from it by one base. V is TRBV2 and J is TRBJ2-7; maybe TRBD1 (5 bases). This CDR3 is 8 amino acids long. V was pared by 11 bases and J by 7 bases, with 6 bases between. Germline V lookup: CDR1 SNHLY, CDR2 FYNNEI. This chain's CDR3 is CAGAEQYF. The DNA of the CDR3 is TGTGCCGGGGCGGAGCAGTACTTC.

This clonotype was counted ten times or more. The chain recombines TRBV27 with TRBJ1-5; 10 nucleotides align to TRBD1. In germline, CDR1 is MNHEY, CDR2 SMNVEV (reference sequence). This CDR3 has 16 amino acids. V lost 1 base to trimming and J lost 5 bases; unmatched junction nucleotides: 5. The CDR3 spells CASSLWGQGSDQPQHF. The CDR3 DNA follows: TGTGCCAGCAGTTTATGGGGACAGGGGTCCGATCAGCCCCAGCATTTT.

The table lists this clonotype with a few counts. The chain joins TRBV6-5 to TRBJ2-7, with TRBD2 matching over 9 bases. Germline CDR1 reads MNHEY; CDR2 reads SVGAGI. The CDR3 runs to 14 residues. The junction had 8 bases not matched to a gene; V was cut back by 6 bases and J by 5 bases. This chain's CDR3 is CASRWREGHDEQYF. The CDR3 DNA is TGTGCCAGCAGGTGGCGGGAGGGCCATGACGAGCAGTACTTC.

This chain links TRBV28 with TRBJ2-5; a weak D match, TRBD2 (5 bases). Trimming took off 3 bases at V and 4 bases at J, with 9 bases between the two ends. The CDR3 extends over 13 amino acids. From germline, CDR1 is MDHEN and CDR2 SYDVKM. CDR3 region: CASSFTGGETQYF. CDR3 bases: TGTGCCAGCAGTTTTACCGGAGGAGAGACCCAGTACTTC.

The sample holds a few counts of this clonotype. The chain has TRBV7-9 and TRBJ2-3; TRBD2 aligns across 8 bases. J lost 2 bases, V lost 6 bases, and 7 bases had no gene match. Germline V CDR1 and CDR2: SEHNR, FQNEAQ (reference sequence). The CDR3 covers 15 residues. Here the CDR3 reads CASRSRGGLTDTQYF. The DNA of the CDR3 is TGTGCCAGCAGGTCCCGGGGGGGACTCACAGATACGCAGTATTTT.

This clonotype was counted at least ten times. The chain carries TRBV28 and TRBJ2-7, with D perhaps matching TRBD1 (6 bases). CDR1 MDHEN and CDR2 SYDVKM come from the germline V gene. The CDR3 is 15 residues long. V was cut by 5 bases and J by 6 bases, with 20 bases left in between. CDR3 sequence reads: CASSTWTEATAEQYF. The CDR3 DNA reads TGTGCCAGCAGTACCTGGACAGAGGCAACCGCCGAGCAGTACTTC.

This sequence joins TRBV4-1 and TRBJ2-7; possible D gene TRBD1, 5 bases. V lost 3 bases, J lost 2 bases, and 8 bases lay in between. Germline V gene data show CDR1 as MGHRA and CDR2 as YSYEKL. This CDR3 has 13 residues. The DNA of the CDR3 is TGCGCCAGCAGCCAGACAGAAACCTACGAGCAGTACTTC. It translates to CASSQTETYEQYF.

This clonotype was counted many times. J is TRBJ2-7 and V is TRBV5-1; D is undetermined. The CDR3 contains 15 residues. V was pared by 3 bases and J by 5 bases, with 18 bases between. Germline values: CDR1 SGHRS, CDR2 YFSETQ. CDR3 nucleotide sequence: TGCGCCAGCAGCTACATCCCAGGCTCCCCTGACGAGCAGTACTTC. Translation: CASSYIPGSPDEQYF.

Concerning this clonotype: Just one base apart from a much larger clone, this may be a read error. The chain joins TRBV4-1 to TRBJ1-1; 7 bases are a match to TRBD1. Germline CDR1 MGHRA, CDR2 YSYEKL. The CDR3 is made up of 14 amino acids. The CDR3 nucleotides are TGCGCCAACAGCCAAGAGGACAGGAGCCATGAAGCTTTCTTT. Translated, it gives CANSQEDRSHEAFF.

This clonotype occurred a few times. A read error may be the cause here, since a much bigger clone is one base away. The rearrangement uses TRBV9 and TRBJ2-5, with no clear D. Trimming took 3 bases from V and 4 from J, leaving 10 bases between them. Germline V gene sequence: CDR1 SGDLS, CDR2 YYNGEE. The CDR3 is made up of 13 amino acids. DNA for the CDR3: TGTGCCAGCAGCGCCGACGGCCGAGAGACCCAGTACTTC. It yields the protein CASSADGRETQYF. Combining the CDR3 with reference TRBV9 and TRBJ2-5 gives the whole variable domain DSGVTQTPKHLITATGQRVTLRCSPRSGDLSVYWYQQSLDQGLQFLIQYYNGEERAKGNILERFSAQQFPDLHSELNLSSLELGDSALYFCASSADGRETQYFGPGTRLLVL.

This clonotype came up many times. This chain connects TRBV7-2 to TRBJ1-3; the D is unclear. Germline V gives CDR1 SGHTA, CDR2 FQGNSA. The V end was cut by 1 base, the J end by 0 bases, with 7 bases between. The CDR3 is made up of 15 amino acids. The CDR3, as DNA: TGTGCCAGCAGCTTAGGGCCGAACTCTGGAAACACCATATATTTT. Translating it yields CASSLGPNSGNTIYF.

The chain combines TRBV12-3 or TRBV12-4 with TRBJ1-1; D not resolved. There are 14 residues in the CDR3. Trimming removed 2 bases from V and 4 bases from J, with 11 bases in between. The CDR3 bases are TGTGCCAGCAGTTTATCAGGACGAGGCACTGAAGCTTTCTTT. Translating gives CASSLSGRGTEAFF.

This clonotype was detected many times. The chain carries TRBV5-8 and TRBJ1-5, with D unclear. V lost 4 bases, J lost 2 bases, and 16 bases lay in between. The CDR3 has 16 residues. The germline V gene encodes CDR1 SGHTS and CDR2 YDEGEE. DNA for the CDR3: TGTGCCAGCAGCCCCCCGGCGGGGTCTGGCAATCAGCCCCAGCATTTT. This encodes CASSPPAGSGNQPQHF.

This clonotype was observed many times. The genes are TRBV19 and TRBJ2-1, with a tentative D call TRBD1 (5 bases). This CDR3 has 17 residues. V shed 5 bases and J shed 1 base, with 18 bases lying between them. Germline V gene sequence: CDR1 LNHDA, CDR2 SQIVND (reference sequence). For the CDR3, the DNA is TGTGCCAGTAGTCCCAGTCAGGGTCTACTGTCCTACAATGAGCAGTTCTTC. It specifies CASSPSQGLLSYNEQFF.

A single count supports this clonotype. The V gene is TRBV5-3, the J gene TRBJ1-5, with D unclear. The last part of the DNA fits TRBJ2-3 better; the J call may be wrong. TRBV5-3 is an ORF for which the function is uncertain. This CDR3 has 12 residues. The CDR3 here is CASSSENQPQYF. In DNA, the CDR3 is TGTGCCAGCAGTTCTGAGAATCAGCCCCAGTATTTT.

This clonotype was detected many times. V is TRBV12-3 or TRBV12-4 and J is TRBJ1-2; the D gene is possibly TRBD1 (6 bases). V was cut by 4 bases and J by 0 bases, with 18 bases left in between. The CDR3 has 17 residues. The CDR3 here is CASSSSDSTGPNYGYTF. The CDR3 DNA follows: TGTGCCAGCAGTTCCTCGGACAGCACCGGACCTAACTATGGCTACACCTTC.

This clonotype was seen a few times. The chain is built from TRBV2 and TRBJ1-2; D is unresolved. Germline values: CDR1 SNHLY, CDR2 FYNNEI. The CDR3 sequence is 18 residues long. V lost 4 bases and J lost 0, with 21 bases in between. The CDR3 DNA is TGTGCCAGCAGTGTACCATTTGAGGGAGCTTACACTAACTATGGCTACACCTTC. Its translation: CASSVPFEGAYTNYGYTF.

The chain joins TRBV4-1 to TRBJ2-5, with 8 bases matching TRBD1. J was trimmed by 4 bases and V by 0 bases; bases with no gene match: 4. The CDR3 is 15 amino acids. Germline lookup yields CDR1 MGHRA and CDR2 YSYEKL. The CDR3, as DNA: TGCGCCAGCAGCCAAGATTGGACAGGGACAGAGACCCAGTACTTC. This translates into CASSQDWTGTETQYF.

This clonotype was seen more than once but under ten times. This chain connects TRBV3-1 to TRBJ1-2; D call uncertain. Germline-derived CDR1 and CDR2 are LGHDT and YNNKEL (reference sequence). The V end lost 0 bases, the J end lost 1 base, and 9 bases lay between the germline ends. The CDR3 loop spans 15 amino acids. The CDR3 DNA reads TGTGCCAGCAGCCAAGATCGCGGATATAACTATGGCTACACCTTC. Its translation: CASSQDRGYNYGYTF.

This clonotype was counted at least ten times. This chain connects TRBV7-9 to TRBJ2-3; D gene unclear. Germline lookup yields CDR1 SEHNR and CDR2 FQNEAQ (reference sequence). Trimming took 5 bases from V and 4 from J, leaving 10 bases between them. The CDR3 contains 13 residues. Here the CDR3 reads CASSPRRADTQYF. DNA of the CDR3: TGTGCCAGCAGCCCCCGCCGTGCAGATACGCAGTATTTT. The full variable domain, its missing parts supplied by reference TRBV7-9 and TRBJ2-3, is DTGVSQNPRHKITKRGQNVTFRCDPISEHNRLYWYRQTLGQGPEFLTYFQNEAQLEKSRLLSDRFSAERPKGSFSTLEIQRTEQGDSAMYLCASSPRRADTQYFGPGTRLTVL.

Points on this clonotype: This clone may be a read error of a much larger clone one base away. A read error is likely, as this CDR3 ends without the conserved phenylalanine or tryptophan. The rearrangement links TRBV20-1 to TRBJ1-1; TRBD1 agrees at 8 bases. V lost 4 bases, J lost 5 bases, and 6 bases stayed unmatched. The CDR3 length is 13 residues. CDR1 DFQATT and CDR2 SNEGSKA come from the germline V gene (reference sequence). The CDR3, as DNA: TGCAGTGCTACCCCAGGGGGCGGAACTGAAGCTTTCCTT. Amino acid sequence: CSATPGGGTEAFL.

This clonotype showed up many times. The chain employs TRBV27 and TRBJ1-6, with D uncertain. Germline-derived CDR1 and CDR2 are MNHEY and SMNVEV (reference sequence). The CDR3 has 14 residues. The ends were cut back, 5 bases at V and 6 bases at J, with 11 bases in the middle. CDR3 sequence reads: CASSLSLGNSPLHF. For the CDR3, the DNA is TGTGCCAGCAGTCTTAGTTTAGGTAATTCACCCCTCCACTTT.